One sample yielded the 32 T cell receptor beta chains listed below, sequenced in a study of blood T cell repertoires in COVID-19. Sequencing used immunoSEQ multiplex PCR; TCRdb keeps in-frame clones, though not all of them. This sample carries under 250,000 clones, 84% of them seen once, and the ten largest clones take around 5.5%. Sequencing used peripheral blood. All receptors derive from an older woman who had recovered from COVID-19.

The chain joins TRBV12-2 to TRBJ1-6; TRBD1 is the table's D call, not checked against the DNA. TRBV12-2 represents a pseudogene. This CDR3 comprises 16 residues. CDR3 in DNA: TGTGCAAGTCGCGCCCCCTGGTGGGCAGACCCTTCACCCCTCCACTTT. It yields the protein CASRAPWWADPSPLHF.

The chain employs TRBV3-1 (or the pseudogene TRBV3-2) and TRBJ2-3; 8 nucleotides line up with TRBD2. Germline V lookup: CDR1 LGHDT, CDR2 YNNKEL (reference sequence). CDR3 size: 16 residues. Trimming at V came to 5 bases and at J to 2 bases, leaving 9 bases not matched to a gene. The CDR3, as DNA: TGTGCCAGCAGCTCCTGGCGGGGGGCCCTCACAGATACGCAGTATTTT. It yields the protein CASSSWRGALTDTQYF.

The rearrangement joins TRBV30 to TRBJ1-2, with D perhaps matching TRBD1 (6 bases). The CDR3 covers 12 residues. Germline V gives CDR1 GTSNPN, CDR2 SVGIG (reference sequence). Trimming shortened V by 5 bases and J by 6 bases, and 13 bases separated the two germline ends. CDR3 nucleotide sequence: TGTGCCTGGGTAATTCGGACAGATGGCTACACCTTC. Translating gives CAWVIRTDGYTF.

The chain is built from TRBV11-1 and TRBJ2-5; TRBD2 matches at 9 bases. Germline CDR1 is SGHAT and CDR2 is FQDESV (reference sequence). Trimming at V came to 4 bases and at J to 5 bases, leaving 11 bases not matched to a gene. CDR3 length: 16 residues. The CDR3 sequence is CASSYRGGGSRETQYF. The CDR3 DNA reads TGTGCCAGCAGCTACCGCGGGGGGGGCTCAAGGGAGACCCAGTACTTC.

This CDR3 is CASSYSGRSNQPQHF. The CDR3 coding sequence is TGTGCCAGCAGTTACTCTGGGAGGAGCAATCAGCCCCAGCATTTT. V usage is TRBV6-5 and J usage is TRBJ1-5; D is uncertain. The V and J ends lost 0 bases and 1 base respectively, with 7 bases between them. CDR1 and CDR2 from the germline V gene are MNHEY and SVGAGI. The CDR3 sequence is 15 residues long.

The chain joins TRBV18 to TRBJ2-2, with TRBD1 identical over 11 bases. The CDR3 extends over 16 amino acids. The V gene end was trimmed by 6 bases and the J gene end by 6 bases; junction bases not matched to a gene: 9. In germline, CDR1 is KGHSH, CDR2 LQKENI. In DNA, the CDR3 is TGTGCCAGCTCCCAACGGACAGGGGGCCTTTCCGGGGAGCTGTTTTTT. This encodes CASSQRTGGLSGELFF.

This chain joins TRBV6-2 or TRBV6-3 and TRBJ1-5; weak D call: TRBD1 (5 bases). With 5 bases removed from V and 2 bases from J, the gap between germline ends came to 13 bases. The CDR3 totals 15 residues. Germline CDR1 and CDR2: MNHEY and SVGEGT. This CDR3 reads CASSPGYDRNQPQHF. For the CDR3, the DNA is TGTGCCAGCAGTCCAGGGTACGACCGCAATCAGCCCCAGCATTTT.

This chain connects TRBV19 to TRBJ2-1, with 9 bases identical to TRBD2. Germline-derived CDR1 and CDR2 are LNHDA and SQIVND (reference sequence). The ends lost 1 base at V and 0 bases at J; junction bases unmatched: 10. CDR3 length: 19 residues. Written as DNA, the CDR3 is TGTGCCAGTAGTATAGTCGGGCGGGGGGGGATTAGCTCCTACAATGAGCAGTTCTTC. This translates into CASSIVGRGGISSYNEQFF. Variable domain in full (rest from reference TRBV19 and TRBJ2-1): DGGITQSPKYLFRKEGQNVTLSCEQNLNHDAMYWYRQDPGQGLRLIYYSQIVNDFQKGDIAEGYSVSREKKESFPLTVTSAQKNPTAFYLCASSIVGRGGISSYNEQFFGPGTRLTVL.

V gene TRBV10-3 combines with J gene TRBJ1-1, with D possibly TRBD1 on 6 matching bases. V shed 0 bases and J shed 4 bases, with 18 bases lying between them. The CDR3 totals 17 residues. Looked up from germline, CDR1 is ENHRY and CDR2 is SYGVKD. The CDR3 DNA is TGTGCCATCAGTGAGTCGTTGGCAGGGAGGGGGACCACTGAAGCTTTCTTT. Protein sequence: CAISESLAGRGTTEAFF.

This chain connects TRBV10-2 to TRBJ1-1; 8 nucleotides align to TRBD1. From germline, CDR1 is WSHSY and CDR2 SAAADI. The CDR3 spans 14 residues. V shed 6 bases and J 3 bases; nucleotides not matched to a gene: 6. The CDR3, as DNA: TGCGCCAGCAGGGCACAGGGGGACGACACTGAAGCTTTCTTT. Its protein is CASRAQGDDTEAFF.

The chain links TRBV4-1 to TRBJ2-1, with TRBD2 matching over 8 bases. The trim removed 0 bases at V and 6 bases at J, leaving 7 bases unmatched. The CDR3 totals 16 residues. CDR1 and CDR2 (germline): MGHRA, YSYEKL. DNA of the CDR3: TGCGCCAGCAGCCAAGACAGCGGGGGCCTAACCAATGAGCAGTTCTTC. Its translation: CASSQDSGGLTNEQFF.

The chain employs TRBV6-5 and TRBJ2-3, with D perhaps matching TRBD1 (6 bases). This CDR3 has 14 residues. The V and J ends lost 6 bases and 0 bases respectively, with 10 bases between them. The germline V gene has CDR1 MNHEY and CDR2 SVGAGI. CDR3: CASRSTGSTDTQYF. DNA for the CDR3: TGTGCCAGCAGATCCACAGGGAGCACAGATACGCAGTATTTT.

V and J are TRBV3-1 (or the pseudogene TRBV3-2) and TRBJ1-5; the D gene is possibly TRBD1 (6 bases). Trimming left V 5 bases short and J 3 bases short, with 14 bases between. CDR1 is LGHDT and CDR2 is YNNKEL in the germline V gene (reference sequence). This CDR3 has 15 amino acids. CDR3 in amino acids: CASSDPRTDNQPQHF. CDR3 sequence (DNA): TGTGCCAGCAGCGACCCCCGGACAGACAATCAGCCCCAGCATTTT.

J is TRBJ2-7 and V is TRBV5-1; D is possibly TRBD1 (6 bases). CDR1 SGHRS and CDR2 YFSETQ come from the germline V gene. The CDR3 is 12 amino acids. V lost 0 bases, J lost 5 bases, and 6 bases lay in between. CDR3 amino acids: CASSLGDNEQYF. The CDR3 DNA is TGCGCCAGCAGCTTGGGGGACAACGAGCAGTACTTC.

V is TRBV5-4 and J is TRBJ2-3; D is possibly TRBD2 (7 bases). Germline CDR1 and CDR2: SGHNT and YYREEE (reference sequence). The V end lost 7 bases, the J end lost 8 bases, and 23 bases lay between the germline ends. The CDR3 sequence is 15 residues long. The CDR3 spells CASRVTGGAEGTQYF. CDR3 coding DNA: TGTGCCAGCCGCGTCACTGGGGGGGCCGAGGGTACGCAGTATTTT. The full variable domain, in which reference TRBV5-4 and TRBJ2-3 provide the parts outside the CDR3, is ETGVTQSPTHLIKTRGQQVTLRCSSQSGHNTVSWYQQALGQGPQFIFQYYREEENGRGNFPPRFSGLQFPNYSSELNVNALELDDSALYLCASRVTGGAEGTQYFGPGTRLTVL.

The J gene is TRBJ1-5, the V gene TRBV7-9; D remains unclear. Germline V CDR1 and CDR2: SEHNR, FQNEAQ (reference sequence). The CDR3 has 14 amino acids. V lost 3 bases to trimming and J lost 7 bases, with 13 bases between them. Here the CDR3 reads CASSLASTGQPQHF. As DNA, the CDR3 is TGTGCCAGCAGCTTGGCCTCGACCGGGCAGCCCCAGCATTTT. The variable domain in full, with the rest retrieved from reference TRBV7-9 and TRBJ1-5, is DTGVSQNPRHKITKRGQNVTFRCDPISEHNRLYWYRQTLGQGPEFLTYFQNEAQLEKSRLLSDRFSAERPKGSFSTLEIQRTEQGDSAMYLCASSLASTGQPQHFGDGTRLSIL.

This chain uses TRBV5-6 with TRBJ1-1; TRBD1 aligns across 7 bases. The J segment lost 8 bases and the V segment lost 3 bases, leaving 10 bases of the junction unmatched. Germline V CDR1 and CDR2: SGHDT, YYEEEE. The CDR3 has 14 residues. The CDR3 protein is CASSSNNDREEAFF. In DNA form, the CDR3 reads TGTGCCAGCAGCTCGAATAACGACAGGGAAGAAGCTTTCTTT. The whole variable domain, remainder taken from reference TRBV5-6 and TRBJ1-1, is DAGVTQSPTHLIKTRGQQVTLRCSPKSGHDTVSWYQQALGQGPQFIFQYYEEEERQRGNFPDRFSGHQFPNYSSELNVNALLLGDSALYLCASSSNNDREEAFFGQGTRLTVV.

The chain is built from TRBV7-2 and TRBJ2-1, with 8 bases that match TRBD2. Germline CDR1 is SGHTA and CDR2 is FQGNSA. The length of the CDR3 is 15 residues. V was clipped by 5 bases and J by 4 bases; unmatched bases: 7. CDR3 DNA: TGTGCCAGCAGCGGGCTAGCGGGTGATTACAATGAGCAGTTCTTC. It is translated as CASSGLAGDYNEQFF.

The chain has TRBV11-3 and TRBJ2-3, with TRBD1 matching over 8 bases. V lost 1 base, J lost 4 bases, and 4 bases stayed unmatched. CDR3 length: 15 amino acids. Per the germline V gene, CDR1 is SGHNT and CDR2 is YENEEA. The CDR3 here is CASSLGAGGPDTQYF. The CDR3 DNA sequence: TGTGCCAGCAGCTTAGGAGCAGGGGGCCCAGATACGCAGTATTTT.

This clone was detected a few times. J is TRBJ1-2 and V is TRBV5-4, with D tentatively TRBD1 (5 bases). Germline CDR1 SGHNT, CDR2 YYREEE (reference sequence). The germline V and J ends were trimmed by 4 bases and 5 bases, with 12 bases remaining between them. The CDR3 covers 13 residues. For the CDR3, the DNA is TGTGCCAGCAGCGTCAGGGAAGGGTATGGCTACACCTTC. Protein: CASSVREGYGYTF.

The chain is built from TRBV2 and TRBJ2-5; D may be TRBD2 (5 bases). V was clipped by 8 bases and J by 1 base, with 17 bases between them. Germline values: CDR1 SNHLY, CDR2 FYNNEI. The CDR3 consists of 15 residues. The CDR3 sequence: CASYEEGSAQETQYF. CDR3 in DNA: TGTGCCAGCTATGAGGAAGGTAGCGCCCAAGAGACCCAGTACTTC.

The J gene is TRBJ2-3, the V gene TRBV25-1, with D possibly TRBD1 on 6 matching bases. Germline V gives CDR1 MGHDK, CDR2 SYGVNS. V lost 3 bases, J lost 2 bases, and 9 bases lay in between. There are 14 residues in the CDR3. CDR3: CASSEAGDTDTQYF. The CDR3 region has the DNA TGTGCCAGCAGTGAGGCAGGGGACACAGATACGCAGTATTTT.

J is TRBJ2-1 and V is TRBV20-1; D is possibly TRBD2 (5 bases). V lost 3 bases and J 6 bases, leaving 6 bases between the germline ends. The CDR3 runs to 11 residues. Germline-derived CDR1 and CDR2 are DFQATT and SNEGSKA (reference sequence). The CDR3 coding sequence is TGCAGTGCTAGTCTAGCCAATGAGCAGTTCTTC. Protein product: CSASLANEQFF.

The J gene is TRBJ1-1, the V gene TRBV4-1; D may be TRBD1 (6 bases). This CDR3 spans 16 amino acids. The germline V gene encodes CDR1 MGHRA and CDR2 YSYEKL. Trimming removed 4 bases at V and 5 bases at J, with 20 bases between. CDR3 coding DNA: TGCGCCAGCAGCCTGTCCCCCCAGGGGCGTGGAACTGAAGCTTTCTTT. Residues: CASSLSPQGRGTEAFF.

The CDR3 coding sequence is TGCGCCAGCAGCAGGGACACAGAAAACATTCAGTACTTC. The encoded protein is CASSRDTENIQYF. This chain links TRBV5-1 with TRBJ2-4; D possibly corresponds to TRBD1 (6 bases). V lost 4 bases to trimming and J lost 5 bases, with 10 bases between them. CDR1 is SGHRS and CDR2 is YFSETQ in the germline V gene. The CDR3 extends over 13 amino acids.

The rearrangement links TRBV5-6 to TRBJ1-2, with D maybe TRBD1 (6 bases). The germline V and J ends were trimmed by 0 bases and 4 bases, with 19 bases remaining between them. CDR3 size: 17 residues. Germline loops: CDR1 SGHDT, CDR2 YYEEEE. The CDR3 DNA reads TGTGCCAGCAGCTTGGGTGGTGCGCAGGGGCTGATCTATGGCTACACCTTC. This codes for CASSLGGAQGLIYGYTF.

The V and J genes are TRBV19 and TRBJ2-1; 9 bases match TRBD1. CDR3 length: 15 amino acids. The germline V gene encodes CDR1 LNHDA and CDR2 SQIVND (reference sequence). V shed 5 bases and J 12 bases; nucleotides not matched to a gene: 14. The chain's CDR3 is CASSASGTGWKGQFF. DNA of the CDR3: TGTGCCAGTAGTGCCTCCGGGACAGGGTGGAAGGGGCAGTTCTTC.

The chain uses TRBV6-2 or TRBV6-3 and TRBJ2-3; D may be TRBD2 (7 bases). The CDR3 covers 18 residues. V was pared by 5 bases and J by 0 bases, with 21 bases between. Germline CDR1 MNHEY, CDR2 SVGEGT. The CDR3 coding sequence is TGTGCCAGCAGTCAGTCGGTTTGGCGGGGGCGAAGCACAGATACGCAGTATTTT. Its protein product is CASSQSVWRGRSTDTQYF.

The chain combines TRBV12-5 with TRBJ2-3, with D possibly TRBD2 on 6 matching bases. From germline, CDR1 is LGHNT and CDR2 FRNRAP. The CDR3 contains 17 residues. The V end was cut by 1 base, the J end by 4 bases, with 18 bases between. This chain's CDR3 is CASGLALLGGLSDTQYF. The DNA for the CDR3 is TGTGCTAGTGGTTTGGCACTACTGGGGGGACTTTCAGATACGCAGTATTTT.

This clone was observed a few times. The chain links TRBV7-9 to TRBJ1-2; 9 nucleotides match TRBD1. Per germline, CDR1 SEHNR and CDR2 FQNEAQ (reference sequence). This CDR3 has 14 residues. V dropped 5 bases and J dropped 9; count of bases not matched to a gene: 10. The CDR3 loop reads CASSEPGTGRSYTF. DNA for the CDR3: TGTGCCAGCAGCGAACCCGGGACAGGGAGAAGCTACACCTTC.

V is TRBV2 and J is TRBJ2-3; 9 bases match TRBD2. The J segment lost 1 base and the V segment lost 3 bases, leaving 2 bases of the junction unmatched. This CDR3 spans 15 amino acids. Per the germline V gene, CDR1 is SNHLY and CDR2 is FYNNEI. In nucleotides, the CDR3 is TGTGCCAGCAGTGAGGCGGGGGGGGGCACAGATACGCAGTATTTT. This codes for CASSEAGGGTDTQYF.

This chain uses TRBV2 with TRBJ1-2, with D unclear. The germline CDR1 and CDR2 sequences are SNHLY and FYNNEI. Trimming cost V 5 bases and J 7 bases, with 11 bases left between them. This CDR3 is built from 12 residues. Written as DNA, the CDR3 is TGTGCCAGCAGTCCGCCGGAGGGTGGCTACACCTTC. This sequence encodes CASSPPEGGYTF.